These 15 T cell receptor beta chains were all obtained from the same sample, sequenced in a study of blood T cell repertoires in COVID-19. Profiling relied on immunoSEQ multiplex PCR, and the TCRdb table lists in-frame clones only, not all of them. This table has over 150,000 clones, roughly 78% appearing once. Input material: peripheral blood. The receptor set was obtained from an elderly man with acute or convalescent COVID-19.

V is TRBV30 and J is TRBJ1-1; a possible D gene is TRBD1 (5 bases). From germline, CDR1 is GTSNPN and CDR2 SVGIG (reference sequence). V was trimmed by 3 bases and J by 4 bases, leaving 15 bases between them. CDR3 length: 14 amino acids. The CDR3 here is CAWSAGGWATEAFF. Written as DNA, the CDR3 is TGTGCCTGGAGCGCCGGGGGTTGGGCCACTGAAGCTTTCTTT.

The chain links TRBV30 to TRBJ2-7, with 11 bases that match TRBD1. With 5 bases clipped from V and 3 bases from J, the junction kept 3 bases outside the gene matches. The CDR3 is made up of 13 amino acids. Germline assignment: CDR1 GTSNPN and CDR2 SVGIG (reference sequence). The CDR3 bases are TGTGCCTGGGGGGGGACAGGGGGCTACGAGCAGTACTTC. This translates into CAWGGTGGYEQYF.

The rearrangement links TRBV19 to TRBJ2-3; 12 bases match TRBD1. This CDR3 contains 13 residues. V lost 10 bases and J lost 10; bases outside the gene matches: 9. CDR1 and CDR2 from the germline V gene are LNHDA and SQIVND (reference sequence). The CDR3 sequence: CATQGQGAAPQYF. CDR3 bases: TGTGCCACCCAGGGACAGGGGGCGGCTCCGCAGTATTTT.

On this clone itself: The sample carries other DNA sequences with the same CDR3. The gene calls are TRBV19 and TRBJ2-3; 12 nucleotides align to TRBD2. Germline lookup yields CDR1 LNHDA and CDR2 SQIVND (reference sequence). The CDR3 runs 16 residues. V gave up 4 bases and J gave up 1 base; unmatched junction bases: 3. CDR3 in DNA: TGTGCCAGTAGTACTCTAGCGGGGGGGCGCACAGATACGCAGTATTTT. Protein product: CASSTLAGGRTDTQYF.

The rearrangement uses TRBV19 and TRBJ2-5; D is unclear. The germline gives CDR1 LNHDA, CDR2 SQIVND (reference sequence). Trimming shortened V by 1 base and J by 4 bases, and 7 bases separated the two germline ends. This CDR3 has 13 residues. CDR3 in amino acids: CASSIGQGETQYF. The CDR3 DNA reads as TGTGCCAGTAGTATAGGACAAGGAGAGACCCAGTACTTC.

The chain has TRBV6-5 and TRBJ2-7; 10 nucleotides agree with TRBD2. The CDR3 is made up of 15 amino acids. Trimming at V came to 8 bases and at J to 0 bases, leaving 7 bases not matched to a gene. The germline V gene encodes CDR1 MNHEY and CDR2 SVGAGI. As DNA, the CDR3 is TGTGCCAGCGGGCCGACTAGCGGGCCCTCCTACGAGCAGTACTTC. Residues: CASGPTSGPSYEQYF.

The CDR3 DNA follows: TGTGCCACCAGTGATGAGAGAGTGGGCTACACCTTC. Translation gives CATSDERVGYTF. The chain is built from TRBV24-1 and TRBJ1-2; D is unresolved. Germline loops: CDR1 KGHDR, CDR2 SFDVKD. The CDR3 extends over 12 amino acids. The V gene lost 3 bases and the J gene lost 8 bases, with 9 bases spanning the gap.

This clone was counted a single time. The chain carries TRBV9 and TRBJ2-3; 9 nucleotides line up with TRBD2. V lost 4 bases to trimming and J lost 2 bases; unmatched junction nucleotides: 5. The CDR3 extends over 15 amino acids. The germline V gene encodes CDR1 SGDLS and CDR2 YYNGEE. The DNA for the CDR3 is TGTGCCAGCAGCCCGCGGGGGGGCATCACAGATACGCAGTATTTT. Translation: CASSPRGGITDTQYF.

On this clone: One end of the junction is discordant with germline, which a read error may explain. The chain joins TRBV5-4 to TRBJ1-2; 8 bases fit TRBD1. Germline V gene sequence: CDR1 SGHNT, CDR2 YYREEE (reference sequence). This CDR3 comprises 13 residues. Here the CDR3 DNA reads TGTGCCAGCAGCTCCCGGGACAGGAACACCTACGCCTTC. It encodes CASSSRDRNTYAF.

The rearrangement joins TRBV5-1 to TRBJ2-7, with 8 bases that match TRBD1. This CDR3 contains 13 residues. Per the germline V gene, CDR1 is SGHRS and CDR2 is YFSETQ. J lost 6 bases, V lost 3 bases, and 5 bases had no gene match. CDR3 bases: TGCGCCAGCAGCTCCCTGGACAGGGCCGAGCAGTACTTC. This codes for CASSSLDRAEQYF.

The V gene is TRBV11-2, the J gene TRBJ2-3, with D possibly matching TRBD2 (6 bases). The ends were cut back, 2 bases at V and 1 base at J, with 10 bases in the middle. This CDR3 contains 15 residues. The germline V gene encodes CDR1 SGHAT and CDR2 FQNNGV. In nucleotides, the CDR3 is TGTGCCAGCAGCTTATCGGGACTTCGCACAGATACGCAGTATTTT. This gives the protein CASSLSGLRTDTQYF.

The chain recombines TRBV9 with TRBJ2-2; D possibly corresponds to TRBD2 (5 bases). V lost 4 bases and J lost 7, with 11 bases in between. Per germline, CDR1 SGDLS and CDR2 YYNGEE. This CDR3 contains 13 residues. CDR3 residues: CASSLGGFGELFF. The CDR3 region has the DNA TGTGCCAGCAGCCTTGGAGGTTTCGGGGAGCTGTTTTTT.

This clone was seen a single time. V is TRBV5-4 and J is TRBJ2-7, with 14 nucleotides matching TRBD2. This CDR3 is 15 amino acids long. V shed 4 bases and J 7 bases; nucleotides not matched to a gene: 7. Per the germline V gene, CDR1 is SGHNT and CDR2 is YYREEE (reference sequence). The CDR3 region is CASSLGLAGGYEQYF. CDR3 coding DNA: TGTGCCAGCAGCCTCGGACTAGCGGGGGGCTATGAGCAGTACTTC.

This rearrangement joins TRBV5-8 to TRBJ2-3, with 16 bases aligning to TRBD2. The germline CDR1 and CDR2 sequences are SGHTS and YDEGEE. The CDR3 is made up of 18 amino acids. Trimming took 2 bases from V and 5 from J; bases not matched to a gene: 8. The CDR3 DNA follows: TGTGCCAGCAGCTTCGGGACTAGCGGGGGGGCCATGCAAGATACGCAGTATTTT. Protein sequence: CASSFGTSGGAMQDTQYF.

V and J are TRBV27 and TRBJ2-3; 11 bases fit TRBD2. The V gene end was trimmed by 5 bases and the J gene end by 6 bases; junction bases not matched to a gene: 4. Germline CDR1 is MNHEY and CDR2 is SMNVEV (reference sequence). CDR3 length: 14 residues. The CDR3 here is CASSLLAGADTQYF. The CDR3 DNA follows: TGTGCCAGCAGTCTACTAGCGGGGGCCGATACGCAGTATTTT.